The T cell receptor beta chain under discussion was sequenced for a study of CD8+ T cells in alopecia areata. Background on the study: Treated patients swallowed 5 to 10 mg of oral tofacitinib twice daily. Regarding the study as a whole: Mouse data revealed clearer TCR sharing than patient data did, a gap possibly tied to HLA. There were many expanded lesional clones persisting in scalp and blood during tofacitinib. Especially in alopecia totalis/universalis, lesional scalp showed greater clonality than normal scalp did.

Germline V CDR1 and CDR2: SGHTA, FQGNSA. The CDR3 loop spans 16 amino acids. V shed 5 bases and J 4 bases; nucleotides not matched to a gene: 11. After isolation, RNA underwent reverse transcription to generate cDNA as the sequencing template. The assay was immunoSEQ multiplex PCR, and TCRdb's table has in-frame clones only and misses some. The sample has roughly 120,000 clones, 58% seen once. A remark on this clone: Its antigen is undetermined.

Treatment reported: oral pan-JAK inhibitor, 5-10 mg twice daily. This clonotype was obtained from a human donor with alopecia areata. The sample consisted of CD8+ T cells sorted from blood, taken at week 4, from a patient treated with tofacitinib. The chain carries TRBV7-2 and TRBJ2-7, with 10 positions matching TRBD2. The CDR3 protein is CASSQGVAGGSYEQYF. The CDR3 coding sequence is TGTGCCAGCAGCCAAGGAGTAGCGGGGGGATCTTACGAGCAGTACTTC.